These 2 T cell receptor beta chains were sequenced from one sample in a study of beta chain features in type 1 diabetes. Study-wide results and caveats: A moderate, significant TCRB CDR3 shortening appeared in type 1 diabetes across four CD4+ subsets.

Their specific antigens are unknown. Isolated RNA was reverse transcribed in full, so expressed TCRB transcripts were sequenced. Method: immunoSEQ multiplex PCR; TCRdb's copy keeps in-frame clones and lacks some. Of 300,000 to 350,000 clones in the sample, roughly 13% were seen once. Sequenced sample: naive CD4+ T cells from blood. The receptors were gathered from a woman aged 18-29 years with type 1 diabetes.

This rearrangement joins TRBV28 to TRBJ2-1, with 14 nucleotides matching TRBD2. V lost 6 bases and J lost 5; bases outside the gene matches: 6. Germline assignment: CDR1 MDHEN and CDR2 SYDVKM. This CDR3 contains 16 residues. CDR3 nucleotides: TGTGCCAGCAGCTGGATGGGACTAGCGGGGGACAATGAGCAGTTCTTC. Its protein product is CASSWMGLAGDNEQFF. The variable domain in full, with the rest retrieved from reference TRBV28 and TRBJ2-1, is DVKVTQSSRYLVKRTGEKVFLECVQDMDHENMFWYRQDPGLGLRLIYFSYDVKMKEKGDIPEGYSVSREKKERFSLILESASTNQTSMYLCASSWMGLAGDNEQFFGPGTRLTVL.

The table lists this clone with a few counts. The genes are TRBV28 and TRBJ2-1; 7 bases map to TRBD1. V dropped 4 bases and J dropped 6; count of bases not matched to a gene: 12. The V gene's germline CDR1 is MDHEN and CDR2 SYDVKM. The CDR3 length is 16 residues. The CDR3 protein is CASSSSRQGVGNEQFF. The CDR3 nucleotides are TGTGCCAGCAGTTCTTCCCGACAGGGCGTGGGCAATGAGCAGTTCTTC.